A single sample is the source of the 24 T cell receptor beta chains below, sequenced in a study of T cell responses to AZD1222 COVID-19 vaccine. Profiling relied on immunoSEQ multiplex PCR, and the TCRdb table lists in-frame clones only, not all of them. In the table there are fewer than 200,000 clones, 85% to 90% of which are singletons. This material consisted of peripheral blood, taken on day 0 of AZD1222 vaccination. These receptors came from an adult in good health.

CDR3 in amino acids: CASSYNSLHLHF. CDR3 bases: TGTGCCAGCAGTTACAACTCCCTGCACCTCCACTTT. This rearrangement joins TRBV6-5 to TRBJ1-6; D uncertain. The germline gives CDR1 MNHEY, CDR2 SVGAGI. The germline V and J ends were trimmed by 2 bases and 15 bases, with 11 bases remaining between them. The CDR3 contains 12 residues.

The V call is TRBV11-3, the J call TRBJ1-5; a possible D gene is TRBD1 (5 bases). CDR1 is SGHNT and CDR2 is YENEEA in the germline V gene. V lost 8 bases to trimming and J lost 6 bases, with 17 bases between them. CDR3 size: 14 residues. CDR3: CASVPRVIGQPQHF. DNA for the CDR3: TGTGCCAGCGTACCCAGGGTAATTGGTCAGCCCCAGCATTTT.

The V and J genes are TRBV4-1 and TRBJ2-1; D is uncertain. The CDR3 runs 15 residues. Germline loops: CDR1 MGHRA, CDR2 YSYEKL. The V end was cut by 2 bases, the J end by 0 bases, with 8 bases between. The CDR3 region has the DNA TGCGCCAGCAGCCAAACGACCAGCTCCTACAATGAGCAGTTCTTC. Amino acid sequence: CASSQTTSSYNEQFF.

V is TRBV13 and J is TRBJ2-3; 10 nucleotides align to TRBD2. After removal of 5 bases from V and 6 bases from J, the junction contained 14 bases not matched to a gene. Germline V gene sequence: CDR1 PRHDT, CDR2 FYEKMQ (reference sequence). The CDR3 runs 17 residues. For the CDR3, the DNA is TGTGCCAGCAGCCCCGGACTAGCGGAAAGACCCGCCGATACGCAGTATTTT. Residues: CASSPGLAERPADTQYF.

The CDR3 loop reads CSVARDSNQPQHF. CDR3 coding DNA: TGCAGCGTCGCCCGGGACAGCAATCAGCCCCAGCATTTT. This sequence joins TRBV29-1 and TRBJ1-5, with D maybe TRBD1 (5 bases). V was clipped by 6 bases and J by 1 base, with 10 bases between them. The CDR3 loop spans 13 amino acids. CDR1 and CDR2 (germline): SQVTM, ANQGSEA.

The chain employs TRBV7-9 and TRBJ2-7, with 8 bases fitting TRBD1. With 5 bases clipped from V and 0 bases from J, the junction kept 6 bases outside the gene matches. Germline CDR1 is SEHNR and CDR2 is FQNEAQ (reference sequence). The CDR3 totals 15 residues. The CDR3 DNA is TGTGCCAGCAGCGGCGACAGGGGAAACTCCTACGAGCAGTACTTC. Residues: CASSGDRGNSYEQYF.

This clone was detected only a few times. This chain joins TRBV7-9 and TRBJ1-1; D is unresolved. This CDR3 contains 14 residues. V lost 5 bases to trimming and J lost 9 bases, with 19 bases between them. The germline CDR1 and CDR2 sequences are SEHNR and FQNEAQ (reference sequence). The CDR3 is CASSQGSPTTKAFF. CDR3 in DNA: TGTGCCAGCAGCCAAGGGAGCCCAACTACTAAAGCTTTCTTT. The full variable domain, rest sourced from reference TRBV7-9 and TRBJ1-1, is DTGVSQNPRHKITKRGQNVTFRCDPISEHNRLYWYRQTLGQGPEFLTYFQNEAQLEKSRLLSDRFSAERPKGSFSTLEIQRTEQGDSAMYLCASSQGSPTTKAFFGQGTRLTVV.

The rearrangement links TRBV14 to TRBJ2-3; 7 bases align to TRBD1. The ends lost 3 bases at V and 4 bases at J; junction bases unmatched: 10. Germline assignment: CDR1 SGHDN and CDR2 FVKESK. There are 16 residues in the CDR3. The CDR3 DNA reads TGTGCCAGCAGCCAGCGCACAGGGGTCGCCGCAGATACGCAGTATTTT. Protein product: CASSQRTGVAADTQYF.

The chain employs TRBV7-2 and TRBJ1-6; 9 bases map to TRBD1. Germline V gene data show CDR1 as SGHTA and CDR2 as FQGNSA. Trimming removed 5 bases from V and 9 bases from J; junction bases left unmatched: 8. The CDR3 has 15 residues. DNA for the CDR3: TGTGCCAGCAGCACCGGGACAGGGATGGGTTCACCCCTCCACTTT. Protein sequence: CASSTGTGMGSPLHF.

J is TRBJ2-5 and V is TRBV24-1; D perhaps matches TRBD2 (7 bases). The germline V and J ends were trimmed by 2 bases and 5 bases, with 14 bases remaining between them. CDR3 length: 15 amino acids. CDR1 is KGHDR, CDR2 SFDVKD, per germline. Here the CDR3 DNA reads TGTGCCACCAGTGATTCCAGCGGGACATTGGAGACCCAGTACTTC. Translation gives CATSDSSGTLETQYF.

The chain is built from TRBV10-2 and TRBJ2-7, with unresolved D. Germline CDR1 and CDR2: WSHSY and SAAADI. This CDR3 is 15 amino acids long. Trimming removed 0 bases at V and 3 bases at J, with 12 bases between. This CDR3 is CASSESGRLDYEQYF. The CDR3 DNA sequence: TGCGCCAGCAGTGAGTCTGGACGGCTAGACTACGAGCAGTACTTC.

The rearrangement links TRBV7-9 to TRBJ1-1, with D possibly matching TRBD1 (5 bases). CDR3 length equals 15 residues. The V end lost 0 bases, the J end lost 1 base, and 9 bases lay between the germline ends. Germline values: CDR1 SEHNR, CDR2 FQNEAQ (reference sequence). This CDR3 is CASSLASGQNTEAFF. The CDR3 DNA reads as TGTGCCAGCAGCTTAGCGTCCGGACAGAACACTGAAGCTTTCTTT. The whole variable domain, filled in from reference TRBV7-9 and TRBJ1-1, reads DTGVSQNPRHKITKRGQNVTFRCDPISEHNRLYWYRQTLGQGPEFLTYFQNEAQLEKSRLLSDRFSAERPKGSFSTLEIQRTEQGDSAMYLCASSLASGQNTEAFFGQGTRLTVV.

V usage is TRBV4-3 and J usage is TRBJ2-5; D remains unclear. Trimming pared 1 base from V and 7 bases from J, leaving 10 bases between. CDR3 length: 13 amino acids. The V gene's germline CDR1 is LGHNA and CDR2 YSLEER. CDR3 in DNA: TGCGCCAGCAGCCAAGGTTCGGTAGGGACCCAGTACTTC. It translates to CASSQGSVGTQYF.

The CDR3 is CASSHKRSGGSTDTQYF. DNA for the CDR3: TGTGCCAGCAGCCACAAGAGGTCAGGAGGCAGCACAGATACGCAGTATTTT. The chain carries TRBV14 and TRBJ2-3; the D gene is possibly TRBD2 (5 bases). The CDR3 contains 17 residues. CDR1 is SGHDN and CDR2 is FVKESK in the germline V gene. V dropped 3 bases and J dropped 0 bases, with 16 bases sitting between them.

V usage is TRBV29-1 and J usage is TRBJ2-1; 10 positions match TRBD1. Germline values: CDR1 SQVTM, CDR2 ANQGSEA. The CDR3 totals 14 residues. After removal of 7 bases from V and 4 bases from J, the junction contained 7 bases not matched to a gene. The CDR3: CSGTRDRGYNEQFF. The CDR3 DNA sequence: TGCAGCGGTACCCGGGACAGGGGTTACAATGAGCAGTTCTTC.

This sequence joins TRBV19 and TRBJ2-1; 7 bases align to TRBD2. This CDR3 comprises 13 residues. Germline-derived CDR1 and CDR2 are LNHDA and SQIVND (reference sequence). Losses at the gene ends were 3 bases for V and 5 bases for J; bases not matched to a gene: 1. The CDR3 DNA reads TGTGCCAGTAGTATGGGGACTAACAATGAGCAGTTCTTC. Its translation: CASSMGTNNEQFF.

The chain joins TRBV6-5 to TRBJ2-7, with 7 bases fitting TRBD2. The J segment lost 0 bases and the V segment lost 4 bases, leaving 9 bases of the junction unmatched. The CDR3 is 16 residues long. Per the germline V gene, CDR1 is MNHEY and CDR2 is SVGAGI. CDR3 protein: CASSLVAGQLSYEQYF. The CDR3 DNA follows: TGTGCCAGCAGTTTAGTAGCGGGCCAGCTCTCCTACGAGCAGTACTTC.

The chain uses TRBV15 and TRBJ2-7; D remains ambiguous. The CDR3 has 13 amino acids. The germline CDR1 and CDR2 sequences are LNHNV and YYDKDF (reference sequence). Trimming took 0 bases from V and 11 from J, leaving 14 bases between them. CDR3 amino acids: CATSRDTQGLKYF. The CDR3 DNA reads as TGTGCCACCAGCAGAGACACACAAGGGCTGAAGTACTTC.

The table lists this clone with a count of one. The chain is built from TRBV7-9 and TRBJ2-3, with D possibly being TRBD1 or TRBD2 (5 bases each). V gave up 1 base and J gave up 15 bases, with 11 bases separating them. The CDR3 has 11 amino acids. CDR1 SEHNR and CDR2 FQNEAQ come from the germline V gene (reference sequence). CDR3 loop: CASSLGGVQYF. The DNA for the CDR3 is TGTGCCAGCAGCTTAGGAGGGGTGCAATATTTT.

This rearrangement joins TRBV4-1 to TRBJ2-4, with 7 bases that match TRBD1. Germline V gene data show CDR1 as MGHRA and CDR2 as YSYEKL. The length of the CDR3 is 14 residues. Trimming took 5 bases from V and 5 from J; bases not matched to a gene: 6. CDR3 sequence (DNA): TGCGCCAGCAGCGAGGGGGCCGGGGAAAACATTCAGTACTTC. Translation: CASSEGAGENIQYF.

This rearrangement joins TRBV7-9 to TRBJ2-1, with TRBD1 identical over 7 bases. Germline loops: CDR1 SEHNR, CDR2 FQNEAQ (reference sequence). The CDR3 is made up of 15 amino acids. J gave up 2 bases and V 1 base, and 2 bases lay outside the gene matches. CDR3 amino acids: CASSLGQGTYNEQFF. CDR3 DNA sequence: TGTGCCAGCAGCTTAGGACAGGGCACCTACAATGAGCAGTTCTTC.

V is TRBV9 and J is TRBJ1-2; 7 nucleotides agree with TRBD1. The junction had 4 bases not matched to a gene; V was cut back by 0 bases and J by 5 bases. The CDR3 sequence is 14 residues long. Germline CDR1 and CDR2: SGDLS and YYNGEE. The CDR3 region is CASSVAGTEYGYTF. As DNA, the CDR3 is TGTGCCAGCAGCGTAGCCGGGACAGAATATGGCTACACCTTC.

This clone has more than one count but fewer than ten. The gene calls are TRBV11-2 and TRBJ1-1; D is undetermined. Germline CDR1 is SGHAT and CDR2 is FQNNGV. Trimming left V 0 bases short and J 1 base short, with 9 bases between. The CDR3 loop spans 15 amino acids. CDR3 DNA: TGTGCCAGCAGCTTAGATCCATCAGAGAACACTGAAGCTTTCTTT. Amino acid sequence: CASSLDPSENTEAFF.

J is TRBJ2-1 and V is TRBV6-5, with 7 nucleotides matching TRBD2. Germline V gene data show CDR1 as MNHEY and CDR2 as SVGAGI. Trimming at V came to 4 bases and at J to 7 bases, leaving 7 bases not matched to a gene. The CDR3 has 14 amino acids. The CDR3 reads CASSSRLASNEQFF. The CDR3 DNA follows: TGTGCCAGCAGTTCCCGACTAGCTTCGAATGAGCAGTTCTTC.